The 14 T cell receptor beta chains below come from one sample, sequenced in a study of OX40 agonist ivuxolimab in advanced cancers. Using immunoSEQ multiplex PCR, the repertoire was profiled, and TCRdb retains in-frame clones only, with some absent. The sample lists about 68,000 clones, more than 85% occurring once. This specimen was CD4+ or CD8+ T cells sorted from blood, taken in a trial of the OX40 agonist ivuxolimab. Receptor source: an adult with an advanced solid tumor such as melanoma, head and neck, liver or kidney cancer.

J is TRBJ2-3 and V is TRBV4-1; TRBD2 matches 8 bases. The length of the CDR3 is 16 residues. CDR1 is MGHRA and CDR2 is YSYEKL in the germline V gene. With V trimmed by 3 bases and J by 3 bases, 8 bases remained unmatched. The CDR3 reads CASSHLPGLGTDTQYF. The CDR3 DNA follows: TGCGCCAGCAGCCATCTACCGGGACTAGGGACAGATACGCAGTATTTT.

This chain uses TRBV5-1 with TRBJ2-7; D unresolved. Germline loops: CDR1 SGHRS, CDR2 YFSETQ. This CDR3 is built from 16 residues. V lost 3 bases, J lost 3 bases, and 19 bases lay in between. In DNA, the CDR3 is TGCGCCAGCAGCTATACAAAGGCCTTAGGCTACTACGAGCAGTACTTC. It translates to CASSYTKALGYYEQYF.

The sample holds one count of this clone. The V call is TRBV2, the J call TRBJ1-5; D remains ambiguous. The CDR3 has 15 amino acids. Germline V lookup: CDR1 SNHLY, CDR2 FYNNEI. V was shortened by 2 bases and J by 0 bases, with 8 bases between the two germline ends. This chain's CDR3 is CASSENSLSNQPQHF. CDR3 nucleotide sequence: TGTGCCAGCAGTGAAAACAGCCTTAGCAATCAGCCCCAGCATTTT.

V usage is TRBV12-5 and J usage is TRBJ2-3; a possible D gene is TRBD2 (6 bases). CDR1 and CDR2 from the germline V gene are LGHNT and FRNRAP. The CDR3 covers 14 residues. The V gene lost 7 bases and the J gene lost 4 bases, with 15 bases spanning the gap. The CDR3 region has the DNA TGTGCTAGTGCTCCGGGACTTACTTCAGATACGCAGTATTTT. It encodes CASAPGLTSDTQYF.

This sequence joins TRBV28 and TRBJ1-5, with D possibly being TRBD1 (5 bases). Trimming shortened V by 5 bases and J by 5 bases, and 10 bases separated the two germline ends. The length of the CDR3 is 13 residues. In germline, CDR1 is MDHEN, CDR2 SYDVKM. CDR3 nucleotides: TGTGCCAGCAGTCGAGGGGAGGATCAGCCCCAGCATTTT. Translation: CASSRGEDQPQHF.

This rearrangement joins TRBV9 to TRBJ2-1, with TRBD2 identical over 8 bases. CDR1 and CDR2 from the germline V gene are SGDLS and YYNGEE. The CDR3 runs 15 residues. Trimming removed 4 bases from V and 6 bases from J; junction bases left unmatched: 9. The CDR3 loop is CASSPRGSGTNEQFF. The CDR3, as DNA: TGTGCCAGCAGCCCCCGGGGTAGCGGGACCAATGAGCAGTTCTTC.

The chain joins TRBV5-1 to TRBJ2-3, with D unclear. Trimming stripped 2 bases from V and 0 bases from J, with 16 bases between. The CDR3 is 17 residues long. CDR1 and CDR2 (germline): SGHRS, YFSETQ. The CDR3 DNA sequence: TGCGCCAGCAGCTTACCCCTGACGGGCGATAGCACAGATACGCAGTATTTT. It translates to CASSLPLTGDSTDTQYF.

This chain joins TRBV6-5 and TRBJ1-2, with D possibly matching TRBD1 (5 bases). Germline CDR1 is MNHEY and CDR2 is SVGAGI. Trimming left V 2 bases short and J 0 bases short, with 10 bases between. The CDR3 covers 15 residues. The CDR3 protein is CASSYNGGPNYGYTF. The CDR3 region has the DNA TGTGCCAGCAGTTACAACGGGGGACCTAACTATGGCTACACCTTC.

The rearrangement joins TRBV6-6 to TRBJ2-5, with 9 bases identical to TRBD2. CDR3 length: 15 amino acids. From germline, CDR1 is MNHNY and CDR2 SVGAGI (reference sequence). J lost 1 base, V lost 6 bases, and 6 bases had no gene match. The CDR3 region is CASRAAGGLQETQYF. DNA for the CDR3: TGTGCCAGCAGGGCGGCGGGGGGGCTCCAAGAGACCCAGTACTTC.

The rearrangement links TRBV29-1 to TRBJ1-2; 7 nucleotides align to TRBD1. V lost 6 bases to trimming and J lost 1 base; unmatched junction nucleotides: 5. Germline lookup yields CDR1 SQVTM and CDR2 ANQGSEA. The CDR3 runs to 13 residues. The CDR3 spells CSVQGPGNYGYTF. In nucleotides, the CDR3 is TGCAGCGTACAGGGGCCAGGTAACTATGGCTACACCTTC. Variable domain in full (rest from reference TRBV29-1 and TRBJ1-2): SAVISQKPSRDICQRGTSLTIQCQVDSQVTMMFWYRQQPGQSLTLIATANQGSEATYESGFVIDKFPISRPNLTFSTLTVSNMSPEDSSIYLCSVQGPGNYGYTFGSGTRLTVV.

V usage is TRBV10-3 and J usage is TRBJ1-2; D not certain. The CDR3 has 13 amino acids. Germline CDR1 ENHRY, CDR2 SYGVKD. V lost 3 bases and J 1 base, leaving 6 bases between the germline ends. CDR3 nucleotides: TGTGCCATCAGTGACTCGAATAACTATGGCTACACCTTC. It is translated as CAISDSNNYGYTF.

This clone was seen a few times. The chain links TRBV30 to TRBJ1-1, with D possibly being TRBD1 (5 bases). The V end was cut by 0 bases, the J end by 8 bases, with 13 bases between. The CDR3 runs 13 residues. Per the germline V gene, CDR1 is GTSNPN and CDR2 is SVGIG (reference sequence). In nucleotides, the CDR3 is TGTGCCTGGAGTGTGATCGGGACCACCGAAGCTTTCTTT. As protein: CAWSVIGTTEAFF. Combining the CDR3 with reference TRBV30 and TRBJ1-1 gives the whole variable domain SQTIHQWPATLVQPVGSPLSLECTVEGTSNPNLYWYRQAAGRGLQLLFYSVGIGQISSEVPQNLSASRPQDRQFILSSKKLLLSDSGFYLCAWSVIGTTEAFFGQGTRLTVV.

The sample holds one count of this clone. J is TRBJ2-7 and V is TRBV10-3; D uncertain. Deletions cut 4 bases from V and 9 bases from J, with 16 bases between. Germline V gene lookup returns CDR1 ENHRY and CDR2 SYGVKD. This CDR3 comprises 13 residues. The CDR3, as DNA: TGTGCCATCAGTGGGAACCCGGTGATTGGGCAGTACTTC. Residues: CAISGNPVIGQYF.

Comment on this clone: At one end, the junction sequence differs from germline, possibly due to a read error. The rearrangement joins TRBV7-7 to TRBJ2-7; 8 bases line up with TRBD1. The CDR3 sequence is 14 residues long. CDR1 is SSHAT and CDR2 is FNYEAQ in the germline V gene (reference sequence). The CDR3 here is CASSQRTGRHEQYF. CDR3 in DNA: TGTGCTAGCAGCCAACGGACAGGGCGACACGAGCAGTACTTC.